The next 12 T cell receptor beta chains were all read from a single sample in a study of neurological immune-mediated disorders. A single record per CDR3 protein comes from TCRdb applying MiXCR to the 5' RACE reads. The sample contains tens of thousands of distinct CDR3 sequences, 11% to 15% of which appear only once. The sample consisted of PBMCs. The receptors here all came from a woman between 45 and 60 years old in good health.

In its sample, this clonotype was seen many times. The chain combines TRBV27 with TRBJ1-1, with TRBD1 identical over 7 bases. The trim removed 3 bases at V and 4 bases at J, leaving 2 bases unmatched. The CDR3 runs 13 residues. Germline assignment: CDR1 MNHEY and CDR2 SMNVEV (reference sequence). CDR3 in amino acids: CASSFKGATEAFF. The DNA of the CDR3 is TGTGCCAGCAGTTTTAAGGGGGCCACTGAAGCTTTCTTT.

The chain employs TRBV6-5 and TRBJ2-7; 9 positions match TRBD1. Germline CDR1 reads MNHEY; CDR2 reads SVGAGI. The CDR3 extends over 15 amino acids. V lost 2 bases, J lost 12 bases, and 14 bases stayed unmatched. The CDR3 sequence: CASSYRQGGFLEAYF. CDR3 sequence (DNA): TGTGCCAGCAGTTACCGACAGGGGGGTTTTTTAGAGGCGTACTTC.

This clonotype was counted at least ten times. The rearrangement uses TRBV18 and TRBJ2-7; D gene ambiguous. Germline assignment: CDR1 KGHSH and CDR2 LQKENI. V lost 3 bases and J lost 7, with 10 bases in between. The CDR3 consists of 12 residues. The CDR3 protein is CASSPVRGEQYF. The CDR3 DNA follows: TGTGCCAGCTCACCCGTTAGAGGAGAGCAGTACTTC.

This clonotype was counted many times. This chain's CDR3 is CASSYQNRGGTEAFF. CDR3 nucleotide sequence: TGTGCCAGCAGTTACCAGAACAGGGGTGGCACTGAAGCTTTCTTT. The chain uses TRBV6-5 and TRBJ1-1; 7 bases agree with TRBD1. V gave up 2 bases and J gave up 4 bases; unmatched junction bases: 7. This CDR3 is built from 15 residues. Germline V gene lookup returns CDR1 MNHEY and CDR2 SVGAGI.

This clonotype has ten or more counts. The chain links TRBV5-1 to TRBJ2-1, with TRBD1 as a possible D gene (5 bases). Germline CDR1 SGHRS, CDR2 YFSETQ. Between the trimmed V and J ends, which lost 0 bases and 7 bases, there was a span of 17 bases. The CDR3 spans 16 residues. CDR3 sequence: CASSLVAGSDVNEQFF. The CDR3 region has the DNA TGCGCCAGCAGCTTGGTTGCAGGGTCAGATGTTAATGAGCAGTTCTTC. The variable domain in full, with the rest retrieved from reference TRBV5-1 and TRBJ2-1, is KAGVTQTPRYLIKTRGQQVTLSCSPISGHRSVSWYQQTPGQGLQFLFEYFSETQRNKGNFPGRFSGRQFSNSRSEMNVSTLELGDSALYLCASSLVAGSDVNEQFFGPGTRLTVL.

In its sample, this clonotype was seen a few times. The chain couples TRBV12-3 or TRBV12-4 to TRBJ1-4, with 10 bases that match TRBD1. With 10 bases clipped from V and 8 bases from J, the junction kept 19 bases outside the gene matches. The CDR3 extends over 17 amino acids. CDR3: CATASLRQGAGGEKLFF. The CDR3 DNA reads as TGTGCCACCGCGTCCCTCAGACAGGGGGCAGGAGGAGAAAAACTGTTTTTT.

The chain is built from TRBV5-1 and TRBJ1-4; D is unresolved. Trimming pared 2 bases from V and 0 bases from J, leaving 8 bases between. The germline CDR1 and CDR2 sequences are SGHRS and YFSETQ. CDR3 length: 15 amino acids. The CDR3 is CASSFLSATNEKLFF. CDR3 DNA: TGCGCCAGCAGCTTTCTCTCCGCAACTAATGAAAAACTGTTTTTT.

This clonotype was found a few times. This chain uses TRBV3-1 with TRBJ2-1; TRBD1 or TRBD2 may be the D gene (5 bases each). V was shortened by 4 bases and J by 7 bases, with 17 bases between the two germline ends. Per germline, CDR1 LGHDT and CDR2 YNNKEL (reference sequence). The CDR3 runs 15 residues. The CDR3 DNA reads as TGTGCCAGCAGCCGGGGACGCTGGCGGATAAATGAGCAGTTCTTC. Its translation: CASSRGRWRINEQFF.

This clonotype was counted many times. The chain employs TRBV18 and TRBJ1-4, with TRBD1 as a possible D gene (5 bases). Trimming left V 3 bases short and J 7 bases short, with 9 bases between. Germline loops: CDR1 KGHSH, CDR2 LQKENI. There are 13 residues in the CDR3. CDR3 region: CASSPGGGEKLFF. As DNA, the CDR3 is TGTGCCAGCTCACCCGGGGGTGGTGAAAAACTGTTTTTT.

This clonotype was observed at least ten times. The chain couples TRBV11-2 to TRBJ2-3, with TRBD2 matching 8 bases. This CDR3 is built from 17 residues. V was clipped by 5 bases and J by 2 bases; unmatched bases: 12. The germline gives CDR1 SGHAT, CDR2 FQNNGV. This chain's CDR3 is CASSLNSGGGITDTQYF. In DNA form, the CDR3 reads TGTGCCAGCAGCCTAAACTCTGGCGGGGGGATCACAGATACGCAGTATTTT.

In this sample, this clonotype turned up many times. The rearrangement uses TRBV20-1 and TRBJ1-1; D is undetermined. CDR1 and CDR2 from the germline V gene are DFQATT and SNEGSKA (reference sequence). The CDR3 length is 14 residues. The V end lost 6 bases, the J end lost 3 bases, and 17 bases lay between the germline ends. The CDR3 loop is CSALKGRADTEAFF. The DNA of the CDR3 is TGCAGTGCACTCAAAGGTAGGGCAGACACTGAAGCTTTCTTT.

This clonotype came up many times. The chain carries TRBV5-1 and TRBJ2-5; 7 bases map to TRBD1. The V gene end was trimmed by 4 bases and the J gene end by 5 bases; junction bases not matched to a gene: 8. From germline, CDR1 is SGHRS and CDR2 YFSETQ. CDR3 size: 14 residues. The CDR3 is CASSPTGIGETQYF. CDR3 nucleotides: TGCGCCAGCAGCCCGACAGGGATTGGGGAGACCCAGTACTTC.